The T cell receptor (beta chain) described here comes from a study of TIL therapy for anti-PD-1-resistant metastatic lung cancer. Study-level information: Median tumor mutation burden was 1.5 mutations per megabase. Whole-study findings and limits: Many TIL product clones were absent from baseline tumor, suggesting clonal contraction.

This was the immunoSEQ v3 assay. Survey-level samples got 2 million or so read pairs; deep-level samples got about 5-6 million. Only in-frame clones appear in the TCRdb table, and some are missing; sequencing was by immunoSEQ multiplex PCR. The sample carries some 90,000 clones, less than 70% recorded once. Per the germline V gene, CDR1 is MNHEY and CDR2 is SVGAGI. The CDR3 contains 15 residues. V gave up 9 bases and J gave up 3 bases; unmatched junction bases: 8. Specified time point: pre-treatment sample, taken before nivolumab and TIL therapy. Most excised metastases sampled were pleural nodules or supraclavicular lymph nodes. Patients then received nivolumab; progressors got lymphodepletion, TIL and IL-2. With respect to this clone: Its target is not known.

The TCR comes from a person between 25 and 79 years old with non-small cell lung cancer. The gene calls are TRBV6-5 and TRBJ1-6; 7 bases align to TRBD1. This specimen consisted of tumor tissue, obtained at baseline. The DNA of the CDR3 is TGTGCCAGTCAAGCCGGGACAGTCTATAATTCACCCCTCCACTTT. It specifies CASQAGTVYNSPLHF.